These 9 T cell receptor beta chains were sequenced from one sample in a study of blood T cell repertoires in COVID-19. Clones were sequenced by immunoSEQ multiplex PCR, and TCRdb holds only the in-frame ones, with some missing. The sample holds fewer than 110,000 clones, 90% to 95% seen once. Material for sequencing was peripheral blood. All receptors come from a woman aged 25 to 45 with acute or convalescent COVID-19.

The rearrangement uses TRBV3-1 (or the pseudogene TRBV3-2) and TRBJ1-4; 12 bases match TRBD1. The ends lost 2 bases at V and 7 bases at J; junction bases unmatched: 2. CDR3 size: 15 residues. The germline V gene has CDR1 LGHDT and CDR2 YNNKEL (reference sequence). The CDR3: CASSQLGQGAEKLFF. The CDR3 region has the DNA TGTGCCAGCAGCCAACTGGGACAGGGGGCTGAAAAACTGTTTTTT.

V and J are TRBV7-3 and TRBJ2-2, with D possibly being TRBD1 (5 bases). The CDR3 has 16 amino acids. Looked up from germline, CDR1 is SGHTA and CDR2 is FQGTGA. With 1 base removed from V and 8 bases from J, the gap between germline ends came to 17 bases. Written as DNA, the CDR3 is TGTGCCAGCAGCTTAATGGGTACAGGTGTTCCAGGGGAGCTGTTTTTT. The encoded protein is CASSLMGTGVPGELFF.

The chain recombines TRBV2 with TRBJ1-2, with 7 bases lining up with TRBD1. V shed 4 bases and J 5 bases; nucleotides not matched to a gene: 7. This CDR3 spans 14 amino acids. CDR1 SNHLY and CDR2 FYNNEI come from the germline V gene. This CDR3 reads CASSGRTGRYGYTF. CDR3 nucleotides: TGTGCCAGCAGTGGTAGGACAGGTAGATATGGCTACACCTTC.

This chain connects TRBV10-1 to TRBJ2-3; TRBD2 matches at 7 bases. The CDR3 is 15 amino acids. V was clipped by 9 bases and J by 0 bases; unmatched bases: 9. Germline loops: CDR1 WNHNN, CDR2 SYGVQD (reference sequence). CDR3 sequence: CARRGISGSTDTQYF. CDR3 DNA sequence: TGCGCCAGGCGAGGTATTAGCGGGAGCACAGATACGCAGTATTTT.

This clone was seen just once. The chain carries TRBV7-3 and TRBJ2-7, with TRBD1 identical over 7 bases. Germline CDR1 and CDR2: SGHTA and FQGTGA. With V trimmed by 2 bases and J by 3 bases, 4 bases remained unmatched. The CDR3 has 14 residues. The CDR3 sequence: CASSLSGTDYEQYF. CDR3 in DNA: TGTGCCAGCAGCTTATCAGGGACAGACTACGAGCAGTACTTC.

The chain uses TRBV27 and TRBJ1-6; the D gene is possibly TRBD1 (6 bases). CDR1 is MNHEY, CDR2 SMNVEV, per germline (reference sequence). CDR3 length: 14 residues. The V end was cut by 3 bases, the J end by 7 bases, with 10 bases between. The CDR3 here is CASSFWGRNSPLHF. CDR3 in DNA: TGTGCCAGCAGTTTTTGGGGGCGGAATTCACCCCTCCACTTT.

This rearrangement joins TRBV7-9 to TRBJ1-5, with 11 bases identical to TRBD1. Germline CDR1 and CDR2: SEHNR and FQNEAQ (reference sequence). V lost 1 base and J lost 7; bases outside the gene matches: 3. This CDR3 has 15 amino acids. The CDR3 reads CASSLGTGGWQPQHF. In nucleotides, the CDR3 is TGTGCCAGCAGCTTAGGGACAGGGGGCTGGCAGCCCCAGCATTTT. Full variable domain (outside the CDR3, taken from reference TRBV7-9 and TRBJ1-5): DTGVSQNPRHKITKRGQNVTFRCDPISEHNRLYWYRQTLGQGPEFLTYFQNEAQLEKSRLLSDRFSAERPKGSFSTLEIQRTEQGDSAMYLCASSLGTGGWQPQHFGDGTRLSIL.

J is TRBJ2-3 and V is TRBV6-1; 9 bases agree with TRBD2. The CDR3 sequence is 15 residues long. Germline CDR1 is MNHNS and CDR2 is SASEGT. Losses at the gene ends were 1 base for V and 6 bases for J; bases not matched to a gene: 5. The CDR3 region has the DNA TGTGCCAGCAGTGAAGGCGGGAGGGCCTACGATACGCAGTATTTT. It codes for CASSEGGRAYDTQYF.

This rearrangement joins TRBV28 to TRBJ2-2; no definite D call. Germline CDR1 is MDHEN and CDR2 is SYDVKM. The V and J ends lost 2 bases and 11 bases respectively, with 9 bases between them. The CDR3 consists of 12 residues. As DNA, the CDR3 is TGTGCCAGCAGTTTAAGTCAGGTTGAGCTGTTTTTT. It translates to CASSLSQVELFF. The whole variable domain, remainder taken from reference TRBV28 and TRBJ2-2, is DVKVTQSSRYLVKRTGEKVFLECVQDMDHENMFWYRQDPGLGLRLIYFSYDVKMKEKGDIPEGYSVSREKKERFSLILESASTNQTSMYLCASSLSQVELFFGEGSRLTVL.